The 15 T cell receptor beta chains presented below share a single source sample, sequenced in a study of shared clonotypes between healthy human individuals. Method: immunoSEQ multiplex PCR; TCRdb's copy keeps in-frame clones and lacks some. The sample has nearly 1 million clones, about three quarters seen once. Specimen: memory CD4+ T cells sorted from blood. Subset in this sample: CD45RA-negative fraction. These receptors came from a man younger than 35 in good health.

The chain recombines TRBV5-1 with TRBJ2-7; perhaps TRBD1 as D (7 bases). CDR1 and CDR2 from the germline V gene are SGHRS and YFSETQ. The V and J ends lost 0 bases and 0 bases respectively, with 13 bases between them. The CDR3 runs to 16 residues. The CDR3 DNA reads as TGCGCCAGCAGCTTGGCGCGGGACAGAGACTCCTACGAGCAGTACTTC. This codes for CASSLARDRDSYEQYF.

The chain recombines TRBV2 with TRBJ2-2; 8 bases align to TRBD2. The CDR3 totals 14 residues. Germline trimming cut 10 bases from V and 4 bases from J; bases unmatched to any gene: 8. CDR1 is SNHLY, CDR2 FYNNEI, per germline. CDR3 region: CAKSGSISTGELFF. DNA for the CDR3: TGTGCCAAAAGCGGGAGTATAAGCACCGGGGAGCTGTTTTTT.

The chain joins TRBV5-6 to TRBJ1-5; D is undetermined. CDR1 and CDR2 (germline): SGHDT, YYEEEE. V gave up 4 bases and J gave up 2 bases, with 16 bases separating them. The CDR3 covers 16 residues. The CDR3 spells CASSERKGSRNQPQHF. DNA of the CDR3: TGTGCCAGCAGCGAGAGGAAGGGTTCACGCAATCAGCCCCAGCATTTT.

The CDR3 reads CASSPLTGGVYEQYF. CDR3 in DNA: TGTGCCAGCAGCCCACTTACAGGGGGCGTCTACGAGCAGTACTTC. This chain uses TRBV7-8 with TRBJ2-7, with 9 bases lining up with TRBD1. CDR3 length: 15 amino acids. From germline, CDR1 is SGHVS and CDR2 FQNEAQ. Losses at the gene ends were 5 bases for V and 3 bases for J; bases not matched to a gene: 8.

The DNA of the CDR3 is TGTGCCAGCAATAGAGACGGTGTGAACACTGAAGCTTTCTTT. Translating gives CASNRDGVNTEAFF. J is TRBJ1-1 and V is TRBV6-5, with D uncertain. The CDR3 runs to 14 residues. V shed 7 bases and J shed 0 bases, with 12 bases lying between them. Germline V gene sequence: CDR1 MNHEY, CDR2 SVGAGI.

This clone turned up a few times. At the DNA level, this CDR3 is encoded by other sequences in the same sample as well. The V call is TRBV5-1, the J call TRBJ2-1; D might be TRBD2 (5 bases). This CDR3 contains 15 residues. Trimming took 0 bases from V and 2 from J, leaving 9 bases between them. Per germline, CDR1 SGHRS and CDR2 YFSETQ. The CDR3 protein is CASSLEPGTYNEQFF. CDR3 nucleotides: TGCGCCAGCAGCTTGGAGCCGGGGACCTACAATGAGCAGTTCTTC.

This clone turned up a few times. The same CDR3 is also encoded by other DNA sequences in this sample. The J gene is TRBJ2-7, the V gene TRBV5-1; 8 nucleotides agree with TRBD2. Germline V gives CDR1 SGHRS, CDR2 YFSETQ. V shed 1 base and J 0 bases; nucleotides not matched to a gene: 3. This CDR3 has 15 amino acids. CDR3 sequence (DNA): TGCGCCAGCAGCTTGAACAGCGGGAGCTCCTACGAGCAGTACTTC. Its protein product is CASSLNSGSSYEQYF.

The chain's CDR3 is CASGGRTSYEQYF. The DNA for the CDR3 is TGTGCCAGCGGTGGCCGGACCTCCTACGAGCAGTACTTC. This rearrangement joins TRBV28 to TRBJ2-7; D remains ambiguous. Per the germline V gene, CDR1 is MDHEN and CDR2 is SYDVKM. V gave up 8 bases and J gave up 0 bases, with 11 bases separating them. The CDR3 is 13 residues long. Complete variable domain (other parts from reference TRBV28 and TRBJ2-7): DVKVTQSSRYLVKRTGEKVFLECVQDMDHENMFWYRQDPGLGLRLIYFSYDVKMKEKGDIPEGYSVSREKKERFSLILESASTNQTSMYLCASGGRTSYEQYFGPGTRLTVT.

The genes are TRBV10-1 and TRBJ1-1; D uncertain. V lost 6 bases, J lost 0 bases, and 8 bases lay in between. Looked up from germline, CDR1 is WNHNN and CDR2 is SYGVQD (reference sequence). This CDR3 spans 13 amino acids. The CDR3 spells CASRRTLNTEAFF. The CDR3 coding sequence is TGCGCCAGCAGAAGGACCTTGAACACTGAAGCTTTCTTT.

This clone was picked up a small number of times. The chain links TRBV27 to TRBJ1-5, with TRBD1 matching over 9 bases. The CDR3 length is 15 residues. Germline CDR1 is MNHEY and CDR2 is SMNVEV (reference sequence). The trim removed 6 bases at V and 9 bases at J, leaving 12 bases unmatched. CDR3 DNA: TGTGCCAGCAGCCTAGCCGGGACAGGGATCGGGCCCCAGCATTTT. This encodes CASSLAGTGIGPQHF.

This chain joins TRBV4-3 and TRBJ1-4; 7 bases are shared with TRBD1. CDR1 LGHNA and CDR2 YSLEER come from the germline V gene. V lost 2 bases to trimming and J lost 3 bases; unmatched junction nucleotides: 3. This CDR3 contains 15 residues. The CDR3 DNA reads TGCGCCAGCAGCCAAAGCGGACAGGCTAATGAAAAACTGTTTTTT. Translation gives CASSQSGQANEKLFF.

The gene calls are TRBV6-5 and TRBJ2-7; 10 nucleotides match TRBD1. The CDR3 has 15 amino acids. Germline values: CDR1 MNHEY, CDR2 SVGAGI. Unmatched junction bases numbered 8, after V lost 7 bases and J lost 2 bases. CDR3 nucleotides: TGTGCCAGCAAATACCGGGACAGGGGTACCTACGAGCAGTACTTC. Translation: CASKYRDRGTYEQYF.

This clone was found a few times. The chain carries TRBV7-6 and TRBJ2-1; D perhaps matches TRBD2 (6 bases). CDR3 size: 15 residues. With 1 base removed from V and 2 bases from J, the gap between germline ends came to 9 bases. Germline CDR1 and CDR2: SGHVS and FNYEAQ. As DNA, the CDR3 is TGTGCCAGCAGCTTAGAGCGGGCCGCCTACAATGAGCAGTTCTTC. It codes for CASSLERAAYNEQFF.

J is TRBJ1-1 and V is TRBV27; TRBD1 might be the D (6 bases). Germline V CDR1 and CDR2: MNHEY, SMNVEV (reference sequence). The V end was cut by 5 bases, the J end by 11 bases, with 18 bases between. The CDR3 sequence is 13 residues long. This chain's CDR3 is CASSEQGGIRAFF. Here the CDR3 DNA reads TGTGCCAGCAGTGAACAGGGAGGTATCAGGGCTTTCTTT.

This clone was counted only a few times. The chain employs TRBV2 and TRBJ2-3; D possibly uses TRBD1 or TRBD2 (5 bases each). Germline lookup yields CDR1 SNHLY and CDR2 FYNNEI. V lost 7 bases and J 6 bases, leaving 17 bases between the germline ends. The CDR3 extends over 14 amino acids. The CDR3 region has the DNA TGTGCCAGCATTCTCGGGGCGGCCTCGGATACGCAGTATTTT. It encodes CASILGAASDTQYF. Supplemented by reference TRBV2 and TRBJ2-3, the full variable domain reads EPEVTQTPSHQVTQMGQEVILRCVPISNHLYFYWYRQILGQKVEFLVSFYNNEISEKSEIFDDQFSVERPDGSNFTLKIRSTKLEDSAMYFCASILGAASDTQYFGPGTRLTVL.